This entry describes one T cell receptor (beta chain). Its specificity is not known. The protocol was immunoSEQ multiplex PCR, while the TCRdb copy is restricted to in-frame clones and leaves out a portion. There are around 59,000 clones in the sample; nearly 90% occur only once, and 6.1% lies in the top ten. Germline assignment: CDR1 MDHEN and CDR2 SYDVKM. CDR3 length equals 13 residues. V lost 5 bases, J lost 5 bases, and 12 bases lay in between. These data come from a study of T cell responses to AZD1222 COVID-19 vaccine. The study, taken as a whole, reports: Variant regions that are unmutated are reportedly the target of nearly half of spike-specific TCRs.

This TCR was sampled from an adult who received the AZD1222 COVID-19 vaccine. The sample in question was peripheral blood, obtained 28 days after the second AZD1222 dose. The gene calls are TRBV28 and TRBJ1-2; perhaps TRBD1 as D (5 bases). CDR3 region: CASSPGAPYGYTF. For the CDR3, the DNA is TGTGCCAGCAGTCCCGGGGCCCCTTATGGCTACACCTTC.